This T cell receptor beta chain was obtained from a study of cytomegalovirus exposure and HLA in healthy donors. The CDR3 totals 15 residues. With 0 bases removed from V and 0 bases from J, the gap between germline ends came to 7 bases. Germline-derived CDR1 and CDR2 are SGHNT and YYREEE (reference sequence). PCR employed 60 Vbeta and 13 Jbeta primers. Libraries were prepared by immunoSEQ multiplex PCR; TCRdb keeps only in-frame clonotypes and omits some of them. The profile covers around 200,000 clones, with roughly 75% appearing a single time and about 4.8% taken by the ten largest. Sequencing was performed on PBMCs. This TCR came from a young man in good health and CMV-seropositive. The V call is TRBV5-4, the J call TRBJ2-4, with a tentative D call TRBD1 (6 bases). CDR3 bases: TGTGCCAGCAGCTTGGGACAGGTAGCCAAAAACATTCAGTACTTC. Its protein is CASSLGQVAKNIQYF.